This T cell receptor (beta chain) was captured by sequencing in a study of regulatory T cells in long-lasting Graves disease. TCR beta libraries were built with iRepertoire HTBI primers and Arm-PCR of CDR3 regions. MiXCR, applied by TCRdb to the multiplex PCR reads, yields one record per CDR3 protein. The sample lists 500,000 or so distinct CDR3 sequences, about 16% occurring once. V shed 6 bases and J shed 0 bases, with 11 bases lying between them. The CDR3 is made up of 14 amino acids. CDR1 is MNHNS and CDR2 is SASEGT in the germline V gene. Time point here: newly diagnosed GD, antithyroid drugs for less than 3 months. From RNA extracted from PBMCs, the TCR library was made. This clonotype has just a few counts. This sample also belongs to another study, concerning T cells in Graves' hyperthyroidism and ophthalmopathy. That source notes: Diagnosing involved the use of clinical symptoms, serum thyroxine and TRAb, thyroid ultrasound and orbital computed tomography. First-round RT-PCR targeting the TCR CDR3 was performed with the HTBI primer set. Stable hyperthyroidism was separated from ophthalmopathy by a model based on 13 V-J features.

The chain recombines TRBV6-1 with TRBJ1-2; a possible D gene is TRBD1 (5 bases). The material sequenced was peripheral blood mononuclear cells (PBMCs), taken at new diagnosis, from a patient treated with antithyroid drugs. This TCR was sampled from a middle-aged woman with Graves disease. CDR3 in amino acids: CASRDLGANYGYTF. In DNA form, the CDR3 reads TGTGCCAGCAGGGATCTGGGGGCTAACTATGGCTACACCTTC.